The source of this T cell receptor (beta chain) is a study of human T cells and chemical hapten exposure. The wider study: Yields of TCR per sample differed, chiefly owing to small differences in pooled library volume.

The time point: patch test 1, 2 weeks after DPC sensitization. Sample treatment: therapeutic diphenylcyclopropenone sensitization with weekly scalp DPC. Donors, patients with alopecia ranging from 18 to 70 years old and judged suitable for DPC, provided samples. This clonotype was recorded once. Its antigen is unidentified. A clone one base away is much larger, so this may be a read error. The ends were cut back, 5 bases at V and 7 bases at J, with 19 bases in the middle. There are 15 residues in the CDR3. From germline, CDR1 is SGHRS and CDR2 YFSETQ. Points from the study as a whole: PT1 expanded TCR numbers tracked positively with patch test score.

Each CDR3 protein gets one entry after TCRdb re-called the RACE reads with MiXCR. In the table there are more than 55,000 distinct CDR3 sequences, 9.8% of which are singletons. The V gene is TRBV5-1, the J gene TRBJ2-1; D may be TRBD2 (6 bases). This TCR derives from a woman aged 40 to 49 with alopecia areata. Some clones in this sample may be carry-over from other donors' samples. Here the sequenced sample was whole blood, taken in connection with sensitization to the hapten diphenylcyclopropenone (DPC). This CDR3 is CASRLGLGTPNEQFF. As DNA, the CDR3 is TGCGCCAGCAGGCTGGGCCTGGGGACTCCAAATGAGCAGTTCTTC.